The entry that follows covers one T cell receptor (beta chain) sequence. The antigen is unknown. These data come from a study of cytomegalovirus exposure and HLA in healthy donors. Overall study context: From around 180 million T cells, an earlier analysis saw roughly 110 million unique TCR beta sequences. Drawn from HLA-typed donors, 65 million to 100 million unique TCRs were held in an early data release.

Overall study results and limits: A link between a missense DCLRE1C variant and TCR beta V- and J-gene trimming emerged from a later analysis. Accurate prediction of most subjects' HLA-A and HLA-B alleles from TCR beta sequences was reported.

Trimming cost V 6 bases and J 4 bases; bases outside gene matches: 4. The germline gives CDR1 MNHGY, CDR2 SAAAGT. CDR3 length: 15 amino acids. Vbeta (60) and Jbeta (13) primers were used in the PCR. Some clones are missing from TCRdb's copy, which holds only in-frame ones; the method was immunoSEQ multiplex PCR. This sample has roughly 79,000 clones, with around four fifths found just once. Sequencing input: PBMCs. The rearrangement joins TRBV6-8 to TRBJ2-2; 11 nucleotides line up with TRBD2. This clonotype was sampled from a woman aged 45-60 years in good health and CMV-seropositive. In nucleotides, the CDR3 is TGTGCCAGCAGCCGTGGACTAGCGGGCACCGGGGAGCTGTTTTTT. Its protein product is CASSRGLAGTGELFF.